The 20 T cell receptor beta chains listed next were all sequenced from one sample in a study of cytomegalovirus exposure and HLA in healthy donors. PCR amplification relied on 60 Vbeta primers (plus 13 Jbeta primers). Clones were sequenced by immunoSEQ multiplex PCR, and TCRdb holds only the in-frame ones, with some missing. This sample has fewer than 250,000 clones, with over 70% found just once. Sequences were obtained from PBMCs. These receptors originate from a man in his thirties or forties in good health and CMV-seronegative.

The chain links TRBV19 to TRBJ2-3, with D perhaps matching TRBD2 (6 bases). The V end was cut by 4 bases, the J end by 1 base, with 15 bases between. The CDR3 loop spans 16 amino acids. Germline CDR1 and CDR2: LNHDA and SQIVND (reference sequence). The CDR3 DNA is TGTGCCAGTAGTAGTCTTCAGGGACTCCGCACAGATACGCAGTATTTT. Its protein is CASSSLQGLRTDTQYF.

The V call is TRBV9, the J call TRBJ2-7; no firm D call. The CDR3 spans 14 residues. V dropped 0 bases and J dropped 3 bases, with 10 bases sitting between them. Germline CDR1 is SGDLS and CDR2 is YYNGEE. CDR3 protein: CASSVGSVGYEQYF. The CDR3 coding sequence is TGTGCCAGCAGCGTAGGATCGGTCGGCTACGAGCAGTACTTC.

The chain joins TRBV29-1 to TRBJ1-1; 8 nucleotides agree with TRBD1. The trim removed 6 bases at V and 3 bases at J, leaving 3 bases unmatched. The CDR3 runs 12 residues. CDR1 SQVTM and CDR2 ANQGSEA come from the germline V gene. The CDR3 DNA reads as TGCAGCGTCCCACAGGGGGACACTGAAGCTTTCTTT. Amino acids: CSVPQGDTEAFF.

This sequence joins TRBV27 and TRBJ2-5, with 7 bases that match TRBD1. CDR3 length: 17 amino acids. The junction had 11 bases not matched to a gene; V was cut back by 0 bases and J by 4 bases. The germline CDR1 and CDR2 sequences are MNHEY and SMNVEV (reference sequence). The CDR3 reads CASSLSELKGAPETQYF. For the CDR3, the DNA is TGTGCCAGCAGTTTATCCGAGCTCAAGGGGGCCCCAGAGACCCAGTACTTC.

This chain connects TRBV4-1 to TRBJ1-1, with a tentative D call TRBD1 (6 bases). The germline V gene has CDR1 MGHRA and CDR2 YSYEKL. V was shortened by 2 bases and J by 2 bases, with 18 bases between the two germline ends. The CDR3 is made up of 17 amino acids. CDR3 loop: CASSQTWAGAFNTEAFF. The CDR3 region has the DNA TGCGCCAGCAGCCAAACATGGGCAGGGGCATTTAACACTGAAGCTTTCTTT.

The J gene is TRBJ2-7, the V gene TRBV7-6; no clear D. The CDR3 loop spans 17 amino acids. Germline values: CDR1 SGHVS, CDR2 FNYEAQ. Trimming took off 0 bases at V and 3 bases at J, with 18 bases between the two ends. The CDR3, as DNA: TGTGCCAGCAGCTTAGCTGCGACTTCTTTGTCAGTCTACGAGCAGTACTTC. It encodes CASSLAATSLSVYEQYF.

The gene calls are TRBV20-1 and TRBJ2-7; D is unclear. This CDR3 contains 11 residues. Germline V lookup: CDR1 DFQATT, CDR2 SNEGSKA (reference sequence). V lost 1 base and J lost 3, with 4 bases in between. The CDR3: CSARGHYEQYF. The CDR3 bases are TGCAGTGCTAGAGGACACTACGAGCAGTACTTC.

V is TRBV30 and J is TRBJ1-5; no firm D call. From germline, CDR1 is GTSNPN and CDR2 SVGIG (reference sequence). The CDR3 runs 16 residues. V gave up 2 bases and J gave up 3 bases, with 17 bases separating them. The chain's CDR3 is CAWSPSRTAPNQPQHF. The CDR3 nucleotides are TGTGCCTGGAGTCCCTCTCGGACTGCTCCCAATCAGCCCCAGCATTTT.

The CDR3 sequence: CATSSALSEGGKRREKLFF. In DNA, the CDR3 is TGTGCCACCAGCAGTGCCTTATCAGAAGGTGGCAAAAGGCGGGAAAAACTGTTTTTT. The chain links TRBV15 to TRBJ1-4; unclear D gene. The CDR3 has 19 residues. V lost 3 bases and J lost 8, with 28 bases in between. CDR1 and CDR2 (germline): LNHNV, YYDKDF (reference sequence).

The chain combines TRBV5-1 with TRBJ2-7; 10 positions match TRBD2. This CDR3 comprises 15 residues. V trimming: 0 bases; J trimming: 4 bases; junction bases outside the gene matches: 4. CDR1 is SGHRS and CDR2 is YFSETQ in the germline V gene. CDR3 residues: CASSLGASGSYEQYF. As DNA, the CDR3 is TGCGCCAGCAGCTTGGGGGCTAGCGGGAGTTACGAGCAGTACTTC.

The chain combines TRBV7-9 with TRBJ2-7; 7 nucleotides line up with TRBD1. Germline-derived CDR1 and CDR2 are SEHNR and FQNEAQ (reference sequence). Trimming removed 5 bases from V and 7 bases from J; junction bases left unmatched: 14. This CDR3 has 15 amino acids. CDR3 in DNA: TGTGCCAGCAGCCTACTACCGGGACAGAAGGGTGAGCAGTACTTC. It encodes CASSLLPGQKGEQYF.

The chain recombines TRBV10-2 with TRBJ2-7, with TRBD2 matching 7 bases. This CDR3 has 15 residues. V was pared by 3 bases and J by 2 bases, with 7 bases of the junction left unmatched. CDR1 is WSHSY, CDR2 SAAADI, per germline. The CDR3 nucleotides read TGCGCCAGCAGTGACCCGGGGGGTATGACCTACGAGCAGTACTTC. It yields the protein CASSDPGGMTYEQYF.

V and J are TRBV28 and TRBJ1-2, with TRBD1 matching 8 bases. CDR3 length equals 15 residues. The germline V gene encodes CDR1 MDHEN and CDR2 SYDVKM. The V and J ends lost 1 base and 6 bases, in that order; junction bases with no gene match: 7. The CDR3 is CASSLFQGARDGYTF. The CDR3 nucleotides read TGTGCCAGCAGTTTATTCCAGGGGGCGAGGGATGGCTACACCTTC.

Written as DNA, the CDR3 is TGTGCCAGCAGCCCCGGGGGGGGATGGGGGAACACTGAAGCTTTCTTT. Its translation is CASSPGGGWGNTEAFF. The gene calls are TRBV7-8 and TRBJ1-1, with D possibly matching TRBD1 (5 bases). Germline lookup yields CDR1 SGHVS and CDR2 FQNEAQ. Trimming took 5 bases from V and 1 from J, leaving 17 bases between them. This CDR3 has 16 residues.

The chain has TRBV28 and TRBJ1-5, with 7 bases that match TRBD1. Germline CDR1 reads MDHEN; CDR2 reads SYDVKM. V lost 2 bases and J lost 0; bases outside the gene matches: 7. CDR3 length: 17 amino acids. The CDR3 bases are TGTGCCAGCAGTTTAGGACAGGCACCTTATAGCAATCAGCCCCAGCATTTT. Its protein product is CASSLGQAPYSNQPQHF.

The gene calls are TRBV7-8 and TRBJ2-5; 9 bases match TRBD2. The assigned J gene may be wrong: the sequence end matches TRBJ2-7 better. Germline values: CDR1 SGHVS, CDR2 FQNEAQ. This CDR3 spans 15 amino acids. The CDR3 here is CASTSELAGSYEQYF. In DNA form, the CDR3 reads TGTGCCAGCACCTCCGAACTAGCGGGCTCCTACGAGCAGTACTTC.

V and J are TRBV6-1 and TRBJ1-5, with 7 bases matching TRBD1. The junction had 6 bases not matched to a gene; V was cut back by 3 bases and J by 4 bases. Germline-derived CDR1 and CDR2 are MNHNS and SASEGT. This CDR3 is built from 15 residues. CDR3 coding DNA: TGTGCCAGCAGTGACGCCGGGACAGTTAATCAGCCCCAGCATTTT. It codes for CASSDAGTVNQPQHF.

The chain carries TRBV29-1 and TRBJ2-7; 7 bases align to TRBD1. The trim removed 7 bases at V and 2 bases at J, leaving 8 bases unmatched. CDR1 is SQVTM and CDR2 is ANQGSEA in the germline V gene. The CDR3 extends over 13 amino acids. CDR3 DNA: TGCAGCGCCTCCGGACAGGACCCCTACGAGCAGTACTTC. This codes for CSASGQDPYEQYF.

The chain is built from TRBV6-5 and TRBJ2-1, with D maybe TRBD2 (5 bases). V shed 2 bases and J shed 7 bases, with 12 bases lying between them. CDR1 and CDR2 from the germline V gene are MNHEY and SVGAGI. The CDR3 extends over 14 amino acids. In DNA form, the CDR3 reads TGTGCCAGCAGTTACCTGAGGACGGGGAATGAGCAGTTCTTC. Amino acid sequence: CASSYLRTGNEQFF.

The CDR3 here is CASSPGLRHLTGELFF. In DNA form, the CDR3 reads TGTGCCAGCAGTCCGGGACTTCGACATCTCACCGGGGAGCTGTTTTTT. The chain recombines TRBV13 with TRBJ2-2; D is perhaps TRBD2 (6 bases). The germline V and J ends were trimmed by 6 bases and 4 bases, with 18 bases remaining between them. Per the germline V gene, CDR1 is PRHDT and CDR2 is FYEKMQ (reference sequence). CDR3 length: 16 residues.